A single TCR beta chain is shown here with its context. This record belongs to a study of cytomegalovirus exposure and HLA in healthy donors. Data came from immunoSEQ multiplex PCR; TCRdb stores just in-frame clones and leaves some out. This sample has 150,000 to 200,000 clones; 85% occur once, and the top ten carry approximately 15%. The sequenced sample consisted of PBMCs. The source is a man between 18 and 29 years old in good health and CMV-seropositive.

For the CDR3, the DNA is TGTGCCAGCAGCGCAATCTCGGGACTGTGGGGAGATACGCAGTATTTT. Amino acids: CASSAISGLWGDTQYF. This sequence joins TRBV9 and TRBJ2-3, with TRBD2 as a possible D gene (6 bases). Germline V gene lookup returns CDR1 SGDLS and CDR2 YYNGEE. This CDR3 comprises 16 residues. V dropped 3 bases and J dropped 5 bases, with 19 bases sitting between them.